One and the same sample provided the 20 T cell receptor beta chains below, sequenced in a study of CD8 T cells in ankylosing spondylitis. Study outcomes and limitations: Blood from ankylosing spondylitis patients appeared to carry a characteristic roughly 8-variant TCR beta motif.

MiXCR, run by TCRdb on the 5' RACE reads, gives a single entry per CDR3 protein. The sample has 350,000 to 450,000 distinct CDR3 sequences; approximately 26% are singletons. Antigens for these TCRs are unknown. Material: blood, either unsorted or a sorted T cell fraction (not recorded which). These receptors all come from a male donor with ankylosing spondylitis.

The chain couples TRBV7-2 to TRBJ1-1, with D maybe TRBD1 (5 bases). From germline, CDR1 is SGHTA and CDR2 FQGNSA. V gave up 0 bases and J gave up 0 bases, with 26 bases separating them. The CDR3 length is 21 residues. The CDR3 DNA follows: TGTGCCAGCAGCTTAGCGCTCGGGGGGACCCTAAGGGGCCTTATGAACACTGAAGCTTTCTTT. It yields the protein CASSLALGGTLRGLMNTEAFF.

The chain employs TRBV3-1 and TRBJ2-7; 13 bases align to TRBD2. The CDR3 extends over 17 amino acids. V was pared by 2 bases and J by 2 bases, with 6 bases of the junction left unmatched. CDR1 LGHDT and CDR2 YNNKEL come from the germline V gene (reference sequence). CDR3 in amino acids: CASSQPGLAGLPYEQYF. The CDR3, as DNA: TGTGCCAGCAGCCAACCGGGACTAGCGGGGCTCCCCTACGAGCAGTACTTC.

The rearrangement uses TRBV12-3 or TRBV12-4 and TRBJ2-2, with 9 bases identical to TRBD2. The CDR3 loop spans 18 amino acids. Trimming took 7 bases from V and 0 from J; bases not matched to a gene: 12. For the CDR3, the DNA is TGTGCCAGCACCCCCTGGACTAGCGCGTTCGCGAACACCGGGGAGCTGTTTTTT. As protein: CASTPWTSAFANTGELFF.

This clonotype appeared a few times. This chain uses TRBV30 with TRBJ1-1; D unresolved. V was pared by 0 bases and J by 6 bases, with 8 bases between. The CDR3 extends over 12 amino acids. Germline V lookup: CDR1 GTSNPN, CDR2 SVGIG (reference sequence). In nucleotides, the CDR3 is TGTGCCTGGAGTGTAGCACACGCTGAAGCTTTCTTT. Translation: CAWSVAHAEAFF. Complete variable domain (other parts from reference TRBV30 and TRBJ1-1): SQTIHQWPATLVQPVGSPLSLECTVEGTSNPNLYWYRQAAGRGLQLLFYSVGIGQISSEVPQNLSASRPQDRQFILSSKKLLLSDSGFYLCAWSVAHAEAFFGQGTRLTVV.

In its sample, this clonotype was seen a few times. This chain connects TRBV5-1 to TRBJ1-1; TRBD1 matches 8 bases. V was clipped by 4 bases and J by 2 bases; unmatched bases: 4. Germline values: CDR1 SGHRS, CDR2 YFSETQ. The CDR3 runs to 14 residues. In DNA form, the CDR3 reads TGCGCCAGCAGCGAACAGGGGGAAAACACTGAAGCTTTCTTT. Translation: CASSEQGENTEAFF.

This clonotype has at least ten counts. The rearrangement joins TRBV7-2 to TRBJ2-3; weak D call: TRBD2 (5 bases). CDR1 and CDR2 from the germline V gene are SGHTA and FQGNSA. CDR3 size: 13 residues. V gave up 5 bases and J gave up 6 bases, with 12 bases separating them. CDR3 DNA sequence: TGTGCCAGCAGCCGAAACGGCGGGGATACGCAGTATTTT. This gives the protein CASSRNGGDTQYF.

The rearrangement uses TRBV9 and TRBJ2-1; D is uncertain. The germline V and J ends were trimmed by 4 bases and 8 bases, with 16 bases remaining between them. Per germline, CDR1 SGDLS and CDR2 YYNGEE. The CDR3 is 14 amino acids. In DNA form, the CDR3 reads TGTGCCAGCAGCCGCATTAGCCAAAGCGATGAGCAGTTCTTC. Amino acids: CASSRISQSDEQFF.

This clonotype showed up many times. The chain carries TRBV18 and TRBJ1-4; D is possibly TRBD1 (5 bases). CDR3 length: 14 residues. Germline V gene lookup returns CDR1 KGHSH and CDR2 LQKENI. V gave up 5 bases and J gave up 6 bases, with 13 bases separating them. In DNA form, the CDR3 reads TGTGCCAGCTCATCCCAACAGGCGGATGAAAAACTGTTTTTT. Its translation: CASSSQQADEKLFF.

This clonotype was counted a few times. The J gene is TRBJ2-6, the V gene TRBV3-1; D ambiguous. V was cut by 4 bases and J by 0 bases, with 13 bases left in between. The CDR3 runs to 17 residues. Germline CDR1 reads LGHDT; CDR2 reads YNNKEL (reference sequence). The DNA of the CDR3 is TGTGCCAGCAGCCCAAGAATACAGACCTCTGGGGCCAACGTCCTGACTTTC. As protein: CASSPRIQTSGANVLTF.

V is TRBV7-6 and J is TRBJ2-3, with 7 bases matching TRBD2. After removal of 5 bases from V and 3 bases from J, the junction contained 11 bases not matched to a gene. The V gene's germline CDR1 is SGHVS and CDR2 FNYEAQ. This CDR3 comprises 16 residues. The CDR3 spells CASSPGRDYGTDTQYF. The CDR3 nucleotides are TGTGCCAGCAGCCCAGGCCGGGACTACGGTACAGATACGCAGTATTTT.

In its sample, this clonotype was seen a few times. This sequence joins TRBV20-1 and TRBJ2-1; 7 bases map to TRBD2. The length of the CDR3 is 14 residues. Germline trimming cut 4 bases from V and 4 bases from J; bases unmatched to any gene: 7. CDR1 is DFQATT and CDR2 is SNEGSKA in the germline V gene (reference sequence). This CDR3 reads CSAKSASGYNEQFF. CDR3 bases: TGCAGTGCTAAGTCGGCTAGCGGATACAATGAGCAGTTCTTC.

The chain links TRBV10-1 to TRBJ1-2, with D maybe TRBD1 (5 bases). Per the germline V gene, CDR1 is WNHNN and CDR2 is SYGVQD (reference sequence). The CDR3 runs to 13 residues. Deletions cut 5 bases from V and 8 bases from J, with 15 bases between. In DNA, the CDR3 is TGCGCCAGCAGTTTGGACACCTCCGGAGGCTACACCTTC. Residues: CASSLDTSGGYTF.

V and J are TRBV2 and TRBJ1-1; possible D gene TRBD1, 6 bases. The CDR3 totals 13 residues. Trimming removed 7 bases from V and 0 bases from J, with 9 bases in between. Germline CDR1 is SNHLY and CDR2 is FYNNEI. The CDR3 DNA reads as TGTGCCAGCATTGGACAGCTGAACACTGAAGCTTTCTTT. Encoded protein: CASIGQLNTEAFF.

This clonotype came up many times. This rearrangement joins TRBV9 to TRBJ2-1; TRBD2 might be the D (6 bases). The V gene lost 0 bases and the J gene lost 3 bases, with 10 bases spanning the gap. The germline gives CDR1 SGDLS, CDR2 YYNGEE. The CDR3 spans 15 residues. CDR3 coding DNA: TGTGCCAGCAGCGTAGGCGGGGCCAGCTACAATGAGCAGTTCTTC. This codes for CASSVGGASYNEQFF.

The rearrangement uses TRBV11-2 and TRBJ2-1; TRBD1 matches 7 bases. This CDR3 region has 15 residues. Germline V gene lookup returns CDR1 SGHAT and CDR2 FQNNGV. V shed 3 bases, J shed 4 bases, and the junction held 6 bases outside the gene matches. CDR3 in DNA: TGTGCCAGCAGCTTGCCGTCGACAGGGTACAATGAGCAGTTCTTC. It translates to CASSLPSTGYNEQFF.

The table lists this clonotype with a few counts. The rearrangement links TRBV2 to TRBJ1-2; 7 positions agree with TRBD1. From germline, CDR1 is SNHLY and CDR2 FYNNEI. The length of the CDR3 is 17 residues. The junction had 14 bases not matched to a gene; V was cut back by 7 bases and J by 0 bases. CDR3 coding DNA: TGTGCCAGCATCAACCCGGGACAGACCTCAGCTAACTATGGCTACACCTTC. Its translation: CASINPGQTSANYGYTF.

The genes are TRBV10-3 and TRBJ2-5; 7 nucleotides agree with TRBD1. The germline CDR1 and CDR2 sequences are ENHRY and SYGVKD. With V trimmed by 8 bases and J by 2 bases, 14 bases remained unmatched. The CDR3 runs 16 residues. CDR3 in amino acids: CAIGKSFGTVQETQYF. The CDR3, as DNA: TGTGCCATCGGCAAGTCCTTCGGGACAGTACAAGAGACCCAGTACTTC.

A single count supports this clonotype. This chain connects TRBV5-8 to TRBJ2-3; perhaps TRBD2 as D (5 bases). The CDR3 runs 17 residues. Trimming took 4 bases from V and 1 from J, leaving 19 bases between them. Germline V gene sequence: CDR1 SGHTS, CDR2 YDEGEE. The CDR3 sequence: CASSLRWGAEGTDTQYF. In nucleotides, the CDR3 is TGTGCCAGCAGCCTCCGATGGGGAGCGGAGGGCACAGATACGCAGTATTTT.

The sample holds one count of this clonotype. The chain joins TRBV12-3 or TRBV12-4 to TRBJ1-2, with TRBD1 identical over 8 bases. The V gene end was trimmed by 7 bases and the J gene end by 4 bases; junction bases not matched to a gene: 8. The CDR3 covers 14 residues. The CDR3 DNA sequence: TGTGCCAGCAACAGACAGGGGATCGGCTATGGCTACACCTTC. Translated, it gives CASNRQGIGYGYTF.

The V gene is TRBV20-1, the J gene TRBJ2-5, with 7 bases that match TRBD2. There are 14 residues in the CDR3. Germline V gene lookup returns CDR1 DFQATT and CDR2 SNEGSKA (reference sequence). Trimming at V came to 1 base and at J to 2 bases, leaving 4 bases not matched to a gene. The CDR3 spells CSARAGGPQETQYF. CDR3 sequence (DNA): TGCAGTGCTAGAGCGGGAGGACCGCAAGAGACCCAGTACTTC.